This T cell receptor (beta chain) was found in a study of blood T cell repertoires in COVID-19. Study in general: There were acute and convalescent COVID-19 samples, and they came from the United States, Italy and Spain. Sample material is recorded as cDNA or gDNA derived from T cells, B-cell-depleted T cells, or PBMCs.

This clone was seen more than once but under ten times. Sequencing used immunoSEQ multiplex PCR; TCRdb keeps in-frame clones, though not all of them. The repertoire holds 40,000 to 55,000 clones, about 85% seen once, with 30% to 35% in the top ten. Germline loops: CDR1 LGHDT, CDR2 YNNKEL (reference sequence). V lost 1 base and J lost 7; bases outside the gene matches: 1. The CDR3 sequence is 13 residues long. This receptor was identified in a woman older than 75 with acute or convalescent COVID-19. The V call is TRBV3-1 (or the pseudogene TRBV3-2), the J call TRBJ1-5; TRBD1 matches at 7 bases. Input material: peripheral blood. The CDR3 coding sequence is TGTGCCAGCAGCCAAGGGGACAGACAGCCCCAGCATTTT. Translating gives CASSQGDRQPQHF.